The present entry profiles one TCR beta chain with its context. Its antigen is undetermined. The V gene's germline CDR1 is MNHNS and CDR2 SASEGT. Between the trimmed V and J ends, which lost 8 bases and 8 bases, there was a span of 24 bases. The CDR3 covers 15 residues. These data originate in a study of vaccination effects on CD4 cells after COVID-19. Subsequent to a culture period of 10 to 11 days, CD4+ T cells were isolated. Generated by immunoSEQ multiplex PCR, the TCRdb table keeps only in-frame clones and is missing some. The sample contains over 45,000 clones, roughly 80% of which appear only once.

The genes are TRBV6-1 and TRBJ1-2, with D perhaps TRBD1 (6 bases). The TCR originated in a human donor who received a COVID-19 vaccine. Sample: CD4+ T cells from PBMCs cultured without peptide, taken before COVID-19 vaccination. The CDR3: CASSLGGGGAGGYTF. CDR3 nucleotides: TGTGCCAGCTCTTTAGGGGGTGGAGGGGCTGGAGGCTACACCTTC.